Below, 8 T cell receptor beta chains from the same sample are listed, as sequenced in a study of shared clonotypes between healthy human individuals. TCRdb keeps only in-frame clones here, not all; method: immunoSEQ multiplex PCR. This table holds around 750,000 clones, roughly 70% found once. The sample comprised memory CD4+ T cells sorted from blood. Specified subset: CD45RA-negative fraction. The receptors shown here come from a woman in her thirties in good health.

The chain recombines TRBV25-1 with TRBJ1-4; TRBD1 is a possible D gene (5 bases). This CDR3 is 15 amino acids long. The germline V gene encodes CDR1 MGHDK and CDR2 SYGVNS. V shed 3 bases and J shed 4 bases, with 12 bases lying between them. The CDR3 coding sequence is TGTGCCAGCAGTGACCCCGGACAAATTAATGAAAAACTGTTTTTT. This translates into CASSDPGQINEKLFF.

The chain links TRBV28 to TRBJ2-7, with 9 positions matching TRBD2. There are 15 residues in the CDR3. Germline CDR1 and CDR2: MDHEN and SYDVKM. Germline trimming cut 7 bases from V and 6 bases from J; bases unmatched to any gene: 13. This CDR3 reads CASKRAQAGGIEQYF. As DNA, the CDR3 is TGTGCCAGCAAAAGGGCCCAAGCGGGAGGTATCGAGCAGTACTTC.

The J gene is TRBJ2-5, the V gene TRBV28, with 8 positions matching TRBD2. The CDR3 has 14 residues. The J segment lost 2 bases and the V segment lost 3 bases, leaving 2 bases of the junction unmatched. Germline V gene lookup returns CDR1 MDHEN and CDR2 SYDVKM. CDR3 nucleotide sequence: TGTGCCAGCAGTTTTAGCGGGACACAAGAGACCCAGTACTTC. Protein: CASSFSGTQETQYF.

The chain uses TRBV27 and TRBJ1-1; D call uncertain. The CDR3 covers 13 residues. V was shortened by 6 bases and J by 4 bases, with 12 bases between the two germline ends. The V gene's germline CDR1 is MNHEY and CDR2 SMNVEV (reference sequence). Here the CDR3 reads CASSRNLGTEAFF. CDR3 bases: TGTGCCAGCAGCCGGAATTTGGGCACTGAAGCTTTCTTT.

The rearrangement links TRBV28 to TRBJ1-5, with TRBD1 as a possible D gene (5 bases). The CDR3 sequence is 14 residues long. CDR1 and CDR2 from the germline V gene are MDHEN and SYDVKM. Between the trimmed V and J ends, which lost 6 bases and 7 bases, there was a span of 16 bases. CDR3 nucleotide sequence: TGTGCCAGCAGAGATGGCCAGGGAGGGCAGCCCCAGCATTTT. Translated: CASRDGQGGQPQHF.

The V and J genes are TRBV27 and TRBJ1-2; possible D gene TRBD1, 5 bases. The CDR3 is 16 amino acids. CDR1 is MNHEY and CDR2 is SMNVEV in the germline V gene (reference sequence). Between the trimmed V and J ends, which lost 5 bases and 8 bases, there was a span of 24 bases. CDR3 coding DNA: TGTGCCAGCAGTAGGACGGGACCTTGGAATTCAGAGGGCTACACCTTC. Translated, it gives CASSRTGPWNSEGYTF.

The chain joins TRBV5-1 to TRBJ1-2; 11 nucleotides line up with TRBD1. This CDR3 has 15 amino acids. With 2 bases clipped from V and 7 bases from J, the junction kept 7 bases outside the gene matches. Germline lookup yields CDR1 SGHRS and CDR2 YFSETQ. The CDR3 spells CASSLYGQGASGYTF. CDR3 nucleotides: TGCGCCAGCAGCTTATACGGACAGGGGGCATCTGGCTACACCTTC.

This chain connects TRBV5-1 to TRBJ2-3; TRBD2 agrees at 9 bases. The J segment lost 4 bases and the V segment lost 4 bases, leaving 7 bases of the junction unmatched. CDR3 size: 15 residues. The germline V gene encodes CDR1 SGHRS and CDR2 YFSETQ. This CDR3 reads CASSVSGRSADTQYF. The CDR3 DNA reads TGCGCCAGCAGCGTTAGCGGGAGAAGCGCAGATACGCAGTATTTT. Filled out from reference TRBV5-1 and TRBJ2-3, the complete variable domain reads KAGVTQTPRYLIKTRGQQVTLSCSPISGHRSVSWYQQTPGQGLQFLFEYFSETQRNKGNFPGRFSGRQFSNSRSEMNVSTLELGDSALYLCASSVSGRSADTQYFGPGTRLTVL.